A selection of T cell receptor beta chains follows, all from one sample in a study of T cell changes during pregnancy in multiple sclerosis. Some clones are missing from TCRdb's copy, which holds only in-frame ones; the method was immunoSEQ multiplex PCR. The sample holds 58,000 or so clones; 75% to 90% are singletons and the top ten take under 2%. The sample here was peripheral blood, taken after pregnancy. These TCRs come from a female donor with multiple sclerosis, enrolled in a pregnancy study. Both conserved end residues are part of each CDR3. D genes are given only for firm matches.

j_call,v_call,d_call,cdr3_aa
TRBJ2-3,TRBV9,NA,CASSVGEITDTQYF
TRBJ1-1,TRBV30,TRBD1,CAPRDRVPEAFF
TRBJ1-2,TRBV5-1,NA,CASSLGQEEGYTF
TRBJ1-1,TRBV23-1,NA,CASSQWNSPNTEAFF
TRBJ1-1,TRBV7-2,TRBD1,CASSLTGARAFF
TRBJ1-1,TRBV30,NA,CAWARLLQGEAFF
TRBJ2-1,TRBV18,TRBD1,CASSELGQGINEQFF
TRBJ2-2,TRBV5-4,NA,CASSLGGLDTGELFF
TRBJ2-7,TRBV15,TRBD1,CATSSEPGQGIPYEQYF
TRBJ2-7,TRBV7-8,NA,CASSSPWGVLAGEQYF
TRBJ1-6,TRBV7-9,NA,CASSVGVGSPLHF
TRBJ2-3,TRBV6-5,NA,CASSYSMGAPGDTQYF
TRBJ2-3,TRBV6-5,TRBD2,CASRGGRGDTQYF
TRBJ2-7,TRBV6-6,TRBD1,CASSSPLDRAQQYF
TRBJ2-7,TRBV7-9,NA,CASSPPGYEQYF
TRBJ1-2,TRBV11-2,NA,CASSLDLSGNGANYGYTF
TRBJ1-5,TRBV28,TRBD1,CASRRTGGSNQPQHF
TRBJ2-3,TRBV29-1,NA,CSVRPQRGTQYF
TRBJ2-1,TRBV18,TRBD2,CASSPIRLAGGLSSNEQFF
TRBJ2-7,TRBV2,NA,CASSDGGYSYEQYF
TRBJ2-5,TRBV20-1,NA,CSAELETQYF
TRBJ1-5,TRBV5-8,NA,CASSLGRWSNQPQHF
TRBJ2-5,TRBV11-1,TRBD2,CASSGGGTETQYF
TRBJ2-7,TRBV7-2,TRBD2,CASSLRGGPYEQYF
TRBJ2-1,TRBV6-5,TRBD2,CASSVRRGGHNEQFF
TRBJ2-3,TRBV6-5,NA,CASRRGDTQYF
TRBJ1-2,TRBV5-4,TRBD1,CASRPSQGDPGSPNYGYTF
TRBJ1-2,TRBV28,TRBD1,CASSPPGQGAGGYTF
TRBJ1-1,TRBV7-8,TRBD1,CASSFPGQGAAEAFF
TRBJ2-1,TRBV7-3,NA,CASSLLTVSRAYNEQFF
TRBJ1-3,TRBV18,NA,CASSPQGSGNTIYF
TRBJ2-5,TRBV7-9,NA,CASSLIEETQYF
TRBJ1-1,TRBV10-3,NA,CAISDRGAENTEAFF
TRBJ2-3,TRBV7-9,TRBD2,CASSRVLRGGLTDTQYF
TRBJ1-1,TRBV9,NA,CASSTRPTANTEAFF
TRBJ1-2,TRBV5-1,NA,CASRFSLGGGSGYTF
TRBJ2-5,TRBV11-2,TRBD2,CASSPGRASWKTQYF
TRBJ2-5,TRBV30,TRBD1,CAWDRGMRETQYF
TRBJ2-5,TRBV30,NA,CAWSVQFGYRWVHTETQYF
TRBJ2-7,TRBV9,NA,CASSVRLDNYEQYF
TRBJ2-2,TRBV28,TRBD2,CASSSPPFVAGDLNTGELFF
TRBJ1-4,TRBV29-1,NA,CSVMKPGNEKLFF
TRBJ1-1,TRBV7-9,TRBD1,CASSFMQGVAEAFF
TRBJ1-5,TRBV5-8,TRBD1,CASNPTGFNQPQHF
TRBJ2-1,TRBV5-1,TRBD2,CASNKAGASSYNEQFF
TRBJ2-1,TRBV11-2,NA,CASSFILSYNEQFF
TRBJ2-4,TRBV25-1,TRBD2,CASSESGGTHIQYF
TRBJ2-7,TRBV29-1,NA,CSVWRVGAPGYEQYF